The source of this T cell receptor beta chain is a study of neurological immune-mediated disorders. Study-wide results and limits: The most TCR clonal expansion was seen in HTLV-1-associated myelopathy, whereas the least was seen in multiple sclerosis, below the level in healthy controls. The repertoires of 18 of 34 multiple sclerosis patients fell into one related-CDR3 cluster (a possible signature) under phylogenetic grouping.

For the unsorted libraries, 2 million PBMCs stored at -80 C served as input. This clonotype was counted many times. Its antigen is not identified. The cDNA was generated through 5'RACE incorporating 10-nucleotide random UMIs. TCRdb redid the calling of the 5' RACE reads with MiXCR, one entry per CDR3 protein. The table has about 58,000 distinct CDR3 sequences, 3% to 4% seen once; the top ten hold approximately 6.5%. This CDR3 has 12 residues. The germline V gene has CDR1 SEHNR and CDR2 FQNEAQ (reference sequence). The V end was cut by 5 bases, the J end by 6 bases, with 10 bases between. This receptor was identified in a woman in her fifties or sixties with multiple sclerosis. The chain has TRBV7-9 and TRBJ1-1; no firm D call. Sequenced: PBMCs. CDR3 in DNA: TGTGCCAGCAGCGTGCTCGGGGCTGAAGCTTTCTTT. Its translation: CASSVLGAEAFF.